This T cell receptor (beta chain) was sequenced during a study of CD8+ T cells in alopecia areata. Documented treatment: oral pan-JAK inhibitor, 5-10 mg twice daily. After isolation, RNA underwent reverse transcription to generate cDNA as the sequencing template. Only in-frame clones appear in the TCRdb table, and some are missing; sequencing was by immunoSEQ multiplex PCR. Among roughly 120,000 clones listed, around 50% were seen once. From germline, CDR1 is LNHDA and CDR2 SQIVND (reference sequence). CDR3 length: 13 amino acids. Trimming cost V 6 bases and J 8 bases, with 16 bases left between them.

The TCR was taken from a human donor with alopecia areata. The chain is built from TRBV19 and TRBJ1-2; D unresolved. This specimen was CD8+ T cells sorted from blood, taken at week 24, from a patient treated with tofacitinib. For the CDR3, the DNA is TGTGCCAGTAGCGCAACGGCTCCGAGCGGCTACACCTTC. The encoded protein is CASSATAPSGYTF.